The 29 T cell receptor beta chains listed next were all sequenced from one sample in a study of cytomegalovirus exposure and HLA in healthy donors. Both 60 Vbeta primers and 13 Jbeta primers went into the PCR. Method: immunoSEQ multiplex PCR; TCRdb's copy keeps in-frame clones and lacks some. The repertoire includes approximately 170,000 clones, about three quarters of them detected once, and roughly 2.6% sits in the top ten. The sample comprised PBMCs. The source is a middle-aged woman in good health and CMV-seropositive.

The genes are TRBV19 and TRBJ2-3, with 13 bases aligning to TRBD2. Per the germline V gene, CDR1 is LNHDA and CDR2 is SQIVND (reference sequence). V lost 6 bases and J lost 6; bases outside the gene matches: 15. The CDR3 loop spans 18 amino acids. The CDR3 sequence: CASSTPRGLAGVSDTQYF. As DNA, the CDR3 is TGTGCCAGTAGCACGCCCCGCGGACTAGCGGGAGTTTCTGATACGCAGTATTTT.

This chain uses TRBV29-1 with TRBJ1-1; D remains unclear. V was trimmed by 5 bases and J by 0 bases, leaving 13 bases between them. CDR1 and CDR2 from the germline V gene are SQVTM and ANQGSEA. This CDR3 spans 14 amino acids. CDR3 in amino acids: CSVKGIPLNTEAFF. The CDR3 bases are TGCAGCGTTAAAGGTATCCCGTTGAACACTGAAGCTTTCTTT.

CDR3: CASSPDTYNEQFF. CDR3 DNA: TGTGCCAGCAGCCCGGACACATACAATGAGCAGTTCTTC. V is TRBV27 and J is TRBJ2-1, with D perhaps matching TRBD1 (5 bases). With 6 bases removed from V and 4 bases from J, the gap between germline ends came to 10 bases. This CDR3 contains 13 residues. Germline-derived CDR1 and CDR2 are MNHEY and SMNVEV (reference sequence).

In this sample, this clone turned up a few times. The CDR3 loop is CASSLTGVVTEAFF. CDR3 DNA: TGTGCCAGCAGCCTAACAGGGGTGGTCACTGAAGCTTTCTTT. The V call is TRBV7-9, the J call TRBJ1-1; 7 bases line up with TRBD1. The CDR3 sequence is 14 residues long. Germline lookup yields CDR1 SEHNR and CDR2 FQNEAQ (reference sequence). The V gene end was trimmed by 5 bases and the J gene end by 4 bases; junction bases not matched to a gene: 7.

This rearrangement joins TRBV6-5 to TRBJ2-1; 13 bases line up with TRBD2. The germline V gene has CDR1 MNHEY and CDR2 SVGAGI. V lost 11 bases, J lost 6 bases, and 4 bases stayed unmatched. The CDR3 runs to 13 residues. The CDR3 DNA reads as TGTGCCTCCCGGACTAGCGGGGGCAATGAGCAGTTCTTC. Residues: CASRTSGGNEQFF.

The chain uses TRBV28 and TRBJ2-1, with 7 bases lining up with TRBD1. Germline CDR1 MDHEN, CDR2 SYDVKM. CDR3 length: 15 residues. The ends lost 6 bases at V and 10 bases at J; junction bases unmatched: 15. The chain's CDR3 is CASSLVTGSLKEQFF. CDR3 nucleotides: TGTGCCAGCAGCCTTGTGACAGGGTCCCTAAAGGAGCAGTTCTTC.

This chain links TRBV2 with TRBJ2-1, with 9 bases aligning to TRBD2. V was clipped by 1 base and J by 3 bases; unmatched bases: 10. This CDR3 has 18 amino acids. Per germline, CDR1 SNHLY and CDR2 FYNNEI. CDR3 amino acids: CASSEGNLAGTLYNEQFF. The CDR3 bases are TGTGCCAGCAGTGAAGGGAACCTAGCGGGAACCCTCTACAATGAGCAGTTCTTC.

The chain joins TRBV11-2 to TRBJ2-1; D uncertain. With 5 bases removed from V and 6 bases from J, the gap between germline ends came to 14 bases. Germline CDR1 and CDR2: SGHAT and FQNNGV. This CDR3 contains 14 residues. The DNA for the CDR3 is TGTGCCAGCAGCCTATCCCCCCGTGGCAATGAGCAGTTCTTC. Translating gives CASSLSPRGNEQFF.

This rearrangement joins TRBV6-5 to TRBJ1-5; 7 positions match TRBD1. CDR3 length equals 12 residues. V dropped 5 bases and J dropped 12; count of bases not matched to a gene: 7. CDR1 and CDR2 from the germline V gene are MNHEY and SVGAGI. CDR3 sequence reads: CASSELTGLQHF. The CDR3, as DNA: TGTGCCAGCAGTGAACTGACAGGGCTCCAGCATTTT.

This clone showed up just once. This sequence joins TRBV6-1 and TRBJ2-2; 7 positions match TRBD1. The germline gives CDR1 MNHNS, CDR2 SASEGT. Losses at the gene ends were 5 bases for V and 6 bases for J; bases not matched to a gene: 3. This CDR3 has 13 amino acids. DNA of the CDR3: TGTGCCAGCAGTCCCCAGGGGGCCGGGGAGCTGTTTTTT. Amino acid sequence: CASSPQGAGELFF.

The chain couples TRBV5-4 to TRBJ2-7, with D possibly being TRBD1 (5 bases). In germline, CDR1 is SGHNT, CDR2 YYREEE (reference sequence). V shed 2 bases and J shed 6 bases, with 9 bases lying between them. CDR3 size: 12 residues. Written as DNA, the CDR3 is TGTGCCAGCAGCTTTGGTAGGGGCGAGCAGTACTTC. Amino acids: CASSFGRGEQYF.

In nucleotides, the CDR3 is TGTGCCAGCAGCTTGGGCGGGGGGCCGATGGAGACCCAGTACTTC. Translating gives CASSLGGGPMETQYF. The chain combines TRBV5-4 with TRBJ2-5; 8 bases fit TRBD2. V shed 0 bases, J shed 5 bases, and the junction held 6 bases outside the gene matches. CDR3 length: 15 amino acids. Germline V gene sequence: CDR1 SGHNT, CDR2 YYREEE (reference sequence).

The table lists this clone with a few counts. The J gene is TRBJ1-1, the V gene TRBV25-1; D unclear. CDR1 is MGHDK and CDR2 is SYGVNS in the germline V gene. Trimming took 2 bases from V and 0 from J, leaving 10 bases between them. This CDR3 is built from 15 residues. In DNA form, the CDR3 reads TGTGCCAGCAGTGAAGGAGGCAGCATGAACACTGAAGCTTTCTTT. This codes for CASSEGGSMNTEAFF.

As regards this clone: At one end the junction does not follow the germline gene, possibly because of a read error. This sample also contains other DNA sequences that code for the same CDR3. This chain joins TRBV30 and TRBJ2-7; 12 bases align to TRBD1. The length of the CDR3 is 15 residues. Per germline, CDR1 GTSNPN and CDR2 SVGIG (reference sequence). The CDR3 DNA reads TGTGCCTGGACTGGGGACAGGGGGCTGGACTACGAACAGTACTTC. Translating gives CAWTGDRGLDYEQYF. Based on the CDR3 plus reference TRBV30 and TRBJ2-7, the full variable domain is SQTIHQWPATLVQPVGSPLSLECTVEGTSNPNLYWYRQAAGRGLQLLFYSVGIGQISSEVPQNLSASRPQDRQFILSSKKLLLSDSGFYLCAWTGDRGLDYEQYFGPGTRLTVT.

J is TRBJ2-7 and V is TRBV2; D call uncertain. The CDR3 is 11 residues long. V was shortened by 6 bases and J by 3 bases, with 6 bases between the two germline ends. CDR1 SNHLY and CDR2 FYNNEI come from the germline V gene. Here the CDR3 DNA reads TGTGCCAGCAGCCCAGTCTACGAGCAGTACTTC. Translating gives CASSPVYEQYF.

In DNA form, the CDR3 reads TGTGCCAGCAGAGGACAGGGCAATCAGCCCCAGCATTTT. Its protein is CASRGQGNQPQHF. This sequence joins TRBV7-9 and TRBJ1-5, with TRBD1 matching 7 bases. Germline lookup yields CDR1 SEHNR and CDR2 FQNEAQ (reference sequence). This CDR3 has 13 amino acids. Germline trimming cut 6 bases from V and 2 bases from J; bases unmatched to any gene: 1.

The chain recombines TRBV6-6 with TRBJ1-2, with 10 bases that match TRBD1. Losses at the gene ends were 4 bases for V and 7 bases for J; bases not matched to a gene: 9. Germline CDR1 reads MNHNY; CDR2 reads SVGAGI (reference sequence). CDR3 size: 15 residues. In DNA, the CDR3 is TGTGCCAGCAGTTCCGAAAGGGGACAGGGGAGTGGCTACACCTTC. This codes for CASSSERGQGSGYTF.

Details on this clone: At one boundary the junction diverges from the germline segment, which might be a read error. The rearrangement joins TRBV2 to TRBJ2-7; 7 nucleotides line up with TRBD2. The germline CDR1 and CDR2 sequences are SNHLY and FYNNEI. CDR3 length: 11 amino acids. Here the CDR3 DNA reads TGTGCCAGCAGGGAAGGGGAGGGTCTGTACTTC. Translation gives CASREGEGLYF.

The chain uses TRBV19 and TRBJ1-2, with 7 positions matching TRBD1. Trimming cost V 5 bases and J 4 bases; bases outside gene matches: 10. The germline V gene has CDR1 LNHDA and CDR2 SQIVND (reference sequence). This CDR3 region has 15 residues. This CDR3 is CASSSHRTGGYGYTF. CDR3 nucleotides: TGTGCCAGTAGTTCCCATCGGACAGGAGGCTATGGCTACACCTTC.

The CDR3 loop reads CASSLKLAGGNEQFF. As DNA, the CDR3 is TGCGCCAGCAGCTTGAAACTAGCGGGGGGGAATGAGCAGTTCTTC. The chain has TRBV5-1 and TRBJ2-1; TRBD2 agrees at 13 bases. CDR1 is SGHRS, CDR2 YFSETQ, per germline. This CDR3 region has 15 residues. V was clipped by 1 base and J by 7 bases; unmatched bases: 2.

CDR3 nucleotide sequence: TGTGCCAGCAGCTCTTCCGGGACTTACTCCTACGAGCAGTACTTC. Translating it yields CASSSSGTYSYEQYF. The chain carries TRBV13 and TRBJ2-7, with D possibly being TRBD2 (6 bases). CDR1 and CDR2 from the germline V gene are PRHDT and FYEKMQ (reference sequence). Trimming shortened V by 4 bases and J by 0 bases, and 13 bases separated the two germline ends. This CDR3 region has 15 residues. The full variable domain, rest sourced from reference TRBV13 and TRBJ2-7, is AAGVIQSPRHLIKEKRETATLKCYPIPRHDTVYWYQQGPGQDPQFLISFYEKMQSDKGSIPDRFSAQQFSDYHSELNMSSLELGDSALYFCASSSSGTYSYEQYFGPGTRLTVT.

The chain couples TRBV27 to TRBJ2-7; D remains unclear. This CDR3 is built from 14 residues. The germline V gene encodes CDR1 MNHEY and CDR2 SMNVEV (reference sequence). Trimming took 4 bases from V and 4 from J, leaving 14 bases between them. The CDR3 nucleotides read TGTGCCAGCAGTTCCTTACTTCCCGGGTACGAGCAGTACTTC. Residues: CASSSLLPGYEQYF.

The DNA for the CDR3 is TGTGCCTGGAGTGGACAGGGTCGTAGCTATGGCTACACCTTC. This gives the protein CAWSGQGRSYGYTF. This chain connects TRBV30 to TRBJ1-2; 7 bases agree with TRBD1. CDR1 is GTSNPN, CDR2 SVGIG, per germline (reference sequence). The CDR3 runs to 14 residues. Trimming cost V 1 base and J 4 bases; bases outside gene matches: 6.

This rearrangement joins TRBV29-1 to TRBJ1-2; TRBD1 agrees at 12 bases. CDR1 SQVTM and CDR2 ANQGSEA come from the germline V gene. V was clipped by 1 base and J by 3 bases; unmatched bases: 6. The CDR3 contains 16 residues. CDR3 protein: CSVEGGGTGGYYGYTF. CDR3 coding DNA: TGCAGCGTTGAAGGGGGAGGGACAGGGGGCTACTATGGCTACACCTTC.

The chain combines TRBV7-2 with TRBJ1-1, with TRBD1 identical over 8 bases. The CDR3 runs 16 residues. CDR1 is SGHTA and CDR2 is FQGNSA in the germline V gene. Unmatched junction bases numbered 11, after V lost 2 bases and J lost 6 bases. This CDR3 is CASSLTSDRAGAEAFF. CDR3 coding DNA: TGTGCCAGCAGCTTAACATCGGACAGGGCGGGTGCTGAAGCTTTCTTT.

This chain links TRBV10-1 with TRBJ2-5, with D maybe TRBD2 (5 bases). Germline assignment: CDR1 WNHNN and CDR2 SYGVQD (reference sequence). Trimming stripped 8 bases from V and 3 bases from J, with 13 bases between. The CDR3 has 13 residues. CDR3 sequence: CASLVGVEETQYF. The CDR3, as DNA: TGCGCCAGCCTGGTGGGAGTGGAAGAGACCCAGTACTTC.

The rearrangement joins TRBV18 to TRBJ2-2; weak D call: TRBD1 (6 bases). CDR3 size: 15 residues. Germline loops: CDR1 KGHSH, CDR2 LQKENI. Trimming cost V 2 bases and J 0 bases, with 7 bases left between them. CDR3 in amino acids: CASSPGQSNTGELFF. DNA of the CDR3: TGTGCCAGCTCACCAGGACAGTCGAACACCGGGGAGCTGTTTTTT.

This chain uses TRBV30 with TRBJ2-5; 14 positions match TRBD2. Trimming at V came to 4 bases and at J to 5 bases, leaving 9 bases not matched to a gene. Germline CDR1 is GTSNPN and CDR2 is SVGIG (reference sequence). The CDR3 runs to 16 residues. As DNA, the CDR3 is TGTGCCTGGACTCGCGGACTAGCGGGGGGTGGGGAGACCCAGTACTTC. This translates into CAWTRGLAGGGETQYF. The whole variable domain, filled in from reference TRBV30 and TRBJ2-5, reads SQTIHQWPATLVQPVGSPLSLECTVEGTSNPNLYWYRQAAGRGLQLLFYSVGIGQISSEVPQNLSASRPQDRQFILSSKKLLLSDSGFYLCAWTRGLAGGGETQYFGPGTRLLVL.

The chain uses TRBV7-2 and TRBJ2-3; TRBD1 matches at 10 bases. CDR1 is SGHTA, CDR2 FQGNSA, per germline. The CDR3 runs 18 residues. The junction had 14 bases not matched to a gene; V was cut back by 3 bases and J by 5 bases. CDR3 protein: CASSFFPGGTGVIDTQYF. The CDR3, as DNA: TGTGCCAGCAGCTTTTTCCCGGGAGGGACAGGGGTTATAGATACGCAGTATTTT.